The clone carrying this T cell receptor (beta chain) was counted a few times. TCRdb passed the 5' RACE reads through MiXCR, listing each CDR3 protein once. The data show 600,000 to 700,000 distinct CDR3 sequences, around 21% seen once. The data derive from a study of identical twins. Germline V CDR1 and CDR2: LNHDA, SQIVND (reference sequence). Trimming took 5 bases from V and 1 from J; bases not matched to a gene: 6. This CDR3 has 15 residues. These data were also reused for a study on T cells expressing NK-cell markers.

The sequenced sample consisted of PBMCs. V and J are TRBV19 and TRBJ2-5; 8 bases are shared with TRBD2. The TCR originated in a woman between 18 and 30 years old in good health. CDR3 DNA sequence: TGTGCCAGTAGTGTGTTAGCGGGATTCCAAGAGACCCAGTACTTC. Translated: CASSVLAGFQETQYF.